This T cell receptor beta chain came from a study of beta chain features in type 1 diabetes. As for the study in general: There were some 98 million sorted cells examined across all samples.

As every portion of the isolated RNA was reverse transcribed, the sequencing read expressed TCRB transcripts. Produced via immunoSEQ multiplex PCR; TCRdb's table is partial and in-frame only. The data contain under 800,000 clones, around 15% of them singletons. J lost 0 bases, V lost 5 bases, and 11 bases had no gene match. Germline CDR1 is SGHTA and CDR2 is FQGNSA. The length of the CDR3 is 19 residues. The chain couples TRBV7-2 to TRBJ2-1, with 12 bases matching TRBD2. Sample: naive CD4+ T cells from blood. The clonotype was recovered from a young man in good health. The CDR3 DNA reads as TGTGCCAGCAGCCGAGGGGCTAGCGGGAGGGGTAGCTCCTACAATGAGCAGTTCTTC. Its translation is CASSRGASGRGSSYNEQFF. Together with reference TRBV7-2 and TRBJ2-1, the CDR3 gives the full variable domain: GAGVSQSPSNKVTEKGKDVELRCDPISGHTALYWYRQSLGQGLEFLIYFQGNSAPDKSGLPSDRFSAERTGGSVSTLTIQRTQQEDSAVYLCASSRGASGRGSSYNEQFFGPGTRLTVL.